What follows are 6 T cell receptor beta chains derived from one specimen sequenced in a study of CD8+ T cells in alopecia areata (dated by TCRdb to the late 2010s). The library was built by means of the immunoSEQ multiplex PCR assay. RNA was extracted from all samples and reverse transcribed into cDNA, which served as template for TCR sequencing. TCRdb holds this immuneACCESS table with in-frame rearrangements only. Some clones are missing; in checked studies, unresolved V genes explain under half, and the rest has no known cause. The sample table contains more than 95,000 clones; only one count was recorded for around 63% of them. The top ten constitute 4.5% to 6% of the sample. The time point label of this sample denotes: 4 weeks on oral tofacitinib. In the paper's terms, the treatment or condition label means: oral pan-JAK inhibitor, 5-10 mg twice daily. Sequencing was performed on CD4+ T cells sorted from blood, taken at week 4, from a patient treated with tofacitinib. Receptors originate from a human donor with alopecia areata.

The chain links TRBV29-1 to TRBJ2-1; D uncertain. V lost 1 base, J lost 5 bases, and 3 bases lay in between. Germline-derived CDR1 and CDR2 are SQVTM and ANQGSEA. The CDR3 consists of 11 residues. CDR3 sequence: CSVEVHNEQFF. DNA for the CDR3: TGCAGCGTTGAAGTCCACAATGAGCAGTTCTTC.

In regard to this clone: Additional DNA sequences in this sample encode the identical CDR3. V usage is TRBV7-8 and J usage is TRBJ1-5, with TRBD1 identical over 7 bases. The CDR3 runs 15 residues. In germline, CDR1 is SGHVS, CDR2 FQNEAQ. J lost 2 bases, V lost 2 bases, and 3 bases had no gene match. The CDR3 nucleotides are TGTGCCAGCAGCTTAAGAACAGGGGGCAATCAGCCCCAGCATTTT. It translates to CASSLRTGGNQPQHF.

This clone was seen a few times. The V call is TRBV28, the J call TRBJ2-1; D tentatively fits TRBD1 or TRBD2 (6 bases each). The CDR3 is 13 amino acids. V lost 6 bases, J lost 5 bases, and 11 bases lay in between. The germline gives CDR1 MDHEN, CDR2 SYDVKM. In DNA form, the CDR3 reads TGTGCCAGCAGGCGGAGGGGGGACAATGAGCAGTTCTTC. This codes for CASRRRGDNEQFF.

CDR3 in amino acids: CSAIDGNEQFF. The CDR3 bases are TGCAGTGCTATAGATGGAAATGAGCAGTTCTTC. J is TRBJ2-1 and V is TRBV20-1; no clear D gene. Trimming left V 4 bases short and J 7 bases short, with 8 bases between. Looked up from germline, CDR1 is DFQATT and CDR2 is SNEGSKA (reference sequence). CDR3 length equals 11 residues.

The chain carries TRBV2 and TRBJ1-6, with a weak D call TRBD1 (5 bases). The germline CDR1 and CDR2 sequences are SNHLY and FYNNEI. The CDR3 covers 12 residues. V lost 8 bases and J 8 bases, leaving 10 bases between the germline ends. The CDR3 nucleotides are TGTGCCAGCGCAGGGATTGATTCACCCCTCCACTTT. It translates to CASAGIDSPLHF.

This clone has more than one count but fewer than ten. This chain links TRBV5-1 with TRBJ2-2; the match to TRBD1 covers 7 bases. Per germline, CDR1 SGHRS and CDR2 YFSETQ. The ends lost 6 bases at V and 2 bases at J; junction bases unmatched: 7. The CDR3 is 15 residues long. This CDR3 reads CASKTGTENTGELFF. As DNA, the CDR3 is TGCGCCAGCAAAACCGGGACAGAAAACACCGGGGAGCTGTTTTTT.